These 8 T cell receptor beta chains originate from one sample sequenced in a study of T cell repertoires in cytomegalovirus infection. Antigens for these TCRs are unknown. TCRdb re-called the reads through MiXCR, storing one row per CDR3 protein. The sample yields about 900,000 distinct CDR3 sequences, approximately 32% seen once. Sequenced here: cultured CD8+ T cells from PBMCs, sampled from culture after CMV antigen stimulation. These receptor sequences come from a human donor in good health (CMV status not recorded). Some clones in this sample may be carry-over from other donors' samples.

This clonotype was counted only a few times. This chain joins TRBV14 and TRBJ2-7; D uncertain. Germline assignment: CDR1 SGHDN and CDR2 FVKESK. The V end was cut by 3 bases, the J end by 5 bases, with 5 bases between. The CDR3 loop spans 11 amino acids. The CDR3 coding sequence is TGTGCCAGCAGCCACACGCACGAGCAGTACTTC. Translating it yields CASSHTHEQYF.

The chain is built from TRBV7-9 and TRBJ1-1; the D gene is possibly TRBD1 (5 bases). This CDR3 contains 15 residues. Germline CDR1 and CDR2: SEHNR and FQNEAQ (reference sequence). V dropped 4 bases and J dropped 3 bases, with 15 bases sitting between them. CDR3 protein: CASSYRRAGDTEAFF. CDR3 nucleotides: TGTGCCAGCAGCTACCGCAGGGCGGGAGACACTGAAGCTTTCTTT. The variable domain in full, completed from reference TRBV7-9 and TRBJ1-1, reads DTGVSQNPRHKITKRGQNVTFRCDPISEHNRLYWYRQTLGQGPEFLTYFQNEAQLEKSRLLSDRFSAERPKGSFSTLEIQRTEQGDSAMYLCASSYRRAGDTEAFFGQGTRLTVV.

This clonotype was seen many times. V is TRBV7-2 and J is TRBJ1-1; tentative D call: TRBD1 (6 bases). The CDR3 loop spans 14 amino acids. Germline CDR1 is SGHTA and CDR2 is FQGNSA. Trimming took 2 bases from V and 4 from J, leaving 11 bases between them. The CDR3 DNA follows: TGTGCCAGCAGCTTACTGGGGGCGGGCACTGAAGCTTTCTTT. The encoded protein is CASSLLGAGTEAFF.

This chain joins TRBV6-5 and TRBJ2-3; D not resolved. This CDR3 has 14 amino acids. V was pared by 4 bases and J by 0 bases, with 8 bases between. CDR1 MNHEY and CDR2 SVGAGI come from the germline V gene. The CDR3 region has the DNA TGTGCCAGCAGTTTAGACAAGAGCACAGATACGCAGTATTTT. Its protein product is CASSLDKSTDTQYF.

The chain links TRBV10-2 to TRBJ1-2; D remains unclear. CDR1 and CDR2 (germline): WSHSY, SAAADI. V dropped 3 bases and J dropped 8 bases, with 13 bases sitting between them. The CDR3 totals 13 residues. For the CDR3, the DNA is TGCGCCAGCAGTGACTCCACGTGGCGGGGCTACACCTTC. Protein sequence: CASSDSTWRGYTF.

The chain uses TRBV7-6 and TRBJ2-2; D not resolved. V was pared by 1 base and J by 4 bases, with 7 bases between. From germline, CDR1 is SGHVS and CDR2 FNYEAQ. The CDR3 consists of 14 residues. In DNA form, the CDR3 reads TGTGCCAGCAGCTTAGGGTCCCTCACCGGGGAGCTGTTTTTT. As protein: CASSLGSLTGELFF.

This clonotype was detected only a few times. The chain recombines TRBV18 with TRBJ2-7; no reliable D call. CDR3 length: 11 residues. Trimming took 4 bases from V and 6 from J, leaving 7 bases between them. Germline values: CDR1 KGHSH, CDR2 LQKENI. The CDR3 DNA reads as TGTGCCAGCTCACGAGGTGGCGAGCAGTACTTC. Translated: CASSRGGEQYF.

This clonotype showed up just a few times. J is TRBJ2-5 and V is TRBV6-5; tentatively, D is TRBD1 (6 bases). V was clipped by 6 bases and J by 5 bases, with 19 bases between them. Germline assignment: CDR1 MNHEY and CDR2 SVGAGI. This CDR3 contains 15 residues. As DNA, the CDR3 is TGTGCCAGCAGCCAACAGGGATGGCGAAGGGAGACCCAGTACTTC. Its translation is CASSQQGWRRETQYF.